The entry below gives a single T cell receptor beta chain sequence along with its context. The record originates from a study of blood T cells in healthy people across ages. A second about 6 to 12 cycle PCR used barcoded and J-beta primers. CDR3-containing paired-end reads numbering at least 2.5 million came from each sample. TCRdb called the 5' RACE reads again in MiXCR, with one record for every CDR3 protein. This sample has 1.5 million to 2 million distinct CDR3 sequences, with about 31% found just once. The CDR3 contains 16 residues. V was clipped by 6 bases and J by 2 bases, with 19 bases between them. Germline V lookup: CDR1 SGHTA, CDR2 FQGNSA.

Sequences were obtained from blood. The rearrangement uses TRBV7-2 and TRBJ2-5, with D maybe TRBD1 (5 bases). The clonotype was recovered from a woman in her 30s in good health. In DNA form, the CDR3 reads TGTGCCAGCAGTTGGGGCAATACCATTACTCAAGAGACCCAGTACTTC. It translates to CASSWGNTITQETQYF.